The sample holds a few counts of the clone carrying this T cell receptor (beta chain). The antigen is unknown. This record belongs to a study of regulatory T cells in long-lasting Graves disease. Findings and caveats of the study: Patients with persistent Graves' had lower TCR diversity than newly diagnosed patients.

Time point defined: newly diagnosed GD, antithyroid drugs for less than 3 months. From RNA extracted from PBMCs, the TCR library was made. iRepertoire HTBI primers and Arm-PCR of CDR3 regions built TCR beta libraries. Each CDR3 protein is one row after TCRdb ran MiXCR on the multiplex PCR reads. The data show hundreds of thousands of distinct CDR3 sequences, around an eighth seen once. The CDR3 consists of 16 residues. V was trimmed by 3 bases and J by 5 bases, leaving 17 bases between them. The germline V gene encodes CDR1 KGHSH and CDR2 LQKENI. This same sample was also taken into another study, of T cells in Graves' hyperthyroidism and ophthalmopathy. That source notes: Lactation, pregnancy, other autoimmune disease or uncontrolled infection led to exclusion of patients. Thyroid ultrasound, orbital computed tomography, clinical symptoms, and serum thyroxine and TRAb underpinned diagnoses. First-round RT-PCR of the TCR CDR3 relied on the HTBI primer set.

The chain uses TRBV18 and TRBJ1-5; D may be TRBD1 (5 bases). Sequenced material: peripheral blood mononuclear cells (PBMCs), taken at new diagnosis, from a patient treated with antithyroid drugs. This sequence originates from a young man with Graves disease. CDR3 sequence (DNA): TGTGCCAGCTCACCGCTAGGGTTTGGGGCGGATCAGCCCCAGCATTTT. Its protein is CASSPLGFGADQPQHF.